One sample yielded the 16 T cell receptor beta chains listed below, sequenced in a study of CD8+CD57+ T cells in acquired aplastic anemia. The study profiled TCR beta VDJ and CDR3 using genomic DNA as template. TCRdb reprocessed the reads via MiXCR and lists one record per CDR3 protein. The table includes some 200,000 distinct CDR3 sequences, about 60% detected once. Patients picked for sequencing had shown CD8+CD57+ cell expansion detected by flow cytometry. The sequenced material came from sorted CD4+, CD8+, or CD8+CD57+ T cells (not recorded which) from PBMCs. These receptors all stem from a human donor with aplastic anemia.

The J gene is TRBJ1-1, the V gene TRBV20-1; 7 bases line up with TRBD1. The CDR3 length is 14 residues. V was clipped by 7 bases and J by 5 bases; unmatched bases: 13. Germline V gives CDR1 DFQATT, CDR2 SNEGSKA (reference sequence). Here the CDR3 DNA reads TGCAGTGGCCGCAGTCCCCAGGGGGAAACTGAAGCTTTCTTT. It is translated as CSGRSPQGETEAFF.

The chain has TRBV2 and TRBJ1-1, with no clear D. CDR3 size: 15 residues. V lost 6 bases, J lost 3 bases, and 17 bases lay in between. The V gene's germline CDR1 is SNHLY and CDR2 FYNNEI. DNA of the CDR3: TGTGCCAGCAGGGTCTTAAACCTAAGGGACACTGAAGCTTTCTTT. This sequence encodes CASRVLNLRDTEAFF.

On this clonotype itself: One junction end does not reproduce the germline sequence, and a read error may be involved. V usage is TRBV2 and J usage is TRBJ2-3; D unresolved. CDR3 length: 17 amino acids. Germline V lookup: CDR1 SNHLY, CDR2 FYNNEI. Here the CDR3 reads CASSIPASTPPPDTQYF. The CDR3 region has the DNA TGCGCCAGCAGTATCCCCGCTTCTACGCCCCCCCCAGATACGCAGTATTTT. Full variable domain (remainder filled in from reference TRBV2 and TRBJ2-3): EPEVTQTPSHQVTQMGQEVILRCVPISNHLYFYWYRQILGQKVEFLVSFYNNEISEKSEIFDDQFSVERPDGSNFTLKIRSTKLEDSAMYFCASSIPASTPPPDTQYFGPGTRLTVL.

As to this clonotype: No conserved phenylalanine or tryptophan ends this CDR3, so it is likely a read error. The chain links TRBV3-1 to TRBJ2-3; the D gene is possibly TRBD2 (6 bases). Germline V gene data show CDR1 as LGHDT and CDR2 as YNNKEL (reference sequence). The CDR3 loop spans 14 amino acids. Trimming removed 1 base from V and 6 bases from J, with 11 bases in between. The CDR3 DNA reads as TGTGCCAGCAGCCAAGGCCTAGCGCTCGATACGCAGTATTCT. It encodes CASSQGLALDTQYS.

This clonotype appeared a single time. The chain uses TRBV9 and TRBJ1-6; D ambiguous. The germline V gene has CDR1 SGDLS and CDR2 YYNGEE. This CDR3 has 14 residues. The V and J ends lost 0 bases and 9 bases respectively, with 10 bases between them. The CDR3 here is CASSVGLVGSPLHF. CDR3 sequence (DNA): TGTGCCAGCAGCGTAGGGTTGGTGGGTTCACCCCTCCACTTT.

The chain joins TRBV5-1 to TRBJ2-1, with TRBD2 as a possible D gene (7 bases). Germline V CDR1 and CDR2: SGHRS, YFSETQ. With 0 bases removed from V and 6 bases from J, the gap between germline ends came to 13 bases. The CDR3 length is 15 residues. The CDR3 nucleotides are TGCGCCAGCAGCTTGGGGGGGGGGGCCCGCAATGAGCAGTTCTTC. Its protein product is CASSLGGGARNEQFF. The whole variable domain, filled in from reference TRBV5-1 and TRBJ2-1, reads KAGVTQTPRYLIKTRGQQVTLSCSPISGHRSVSWYQQTPGQGLQFLFEYFSETQRNKGNFPGRFSGRQFSNSRSEMNVSTLELGDSALYLCASSLGGGARNEQFFGPGTRLTVL.

The chain employs TRBV9 and TRBJ2-3; 9 bases map to TRBD1. The CDR3 loop spans 21 amino acids. Trimming at V came to 3 bases and at J to 0 bases, leaving 20 bases not matched to a gene. Germline assignment: CDR1 SGDLS and CDR2 YYNGEE. The CDR3 bases are TGTGCCAGCAGCGCCCGCCCTGTAAGGGACAGGGTAGCCATCAGCACAGATACGCAGTATTTT. Encoded protein: CASSARPVRDRVAISTDTQYF.

The genes are TRBV20-1 and TRBJ1-5; TRBD1 might be the D (5 bases). This CDR3 is built from 17 residues. V gave up 3 bases and J gave up 7 bases, with 25 bases separating them. Looked up from germline, CDR1 is DFQATT and CDR2 is SNEGSKA (reference sequence). The CDR3 sequence is CSASVLGRGVLGQPQHF. CDR3 bases: TGCAGTGCTAGTGTTCTAGGGAGGGGTGTCCTGGGGCAGCCCCAGCATTTT.

The CDR3 is CASSQDTSRWEGESYEQYF. CDR3 sequence (DNA): TGCGCCAGCAGCCAAGACACTAGCCGTTGGGAGGGGGAGTCCTACGAGCAGTACTTC. The V and J genes are TRBV4-1 and TRBJ2-7; tentative D call: TRBD2 (7 bases). The CDR3 extends over 19 amino acids. The V and J ends lost 0 bases and 1 base respectively, with 22 bases between them. The germline V gene encodes CDR1 MGHRA and CDR2 YSYEKL.

This sequence joins TRBV2 and TRBJ2-7; D may match TRBD1 or TRBD2 (5 bases each). Germline-derived CDR1 and CDR2 are SNHLY and FYNNEI. Between the trimmed V and J ends, which lost 4 bases and 3 bases, there was a span of 16 bases. There are 15 residues in the CDR3. CDR3 DNA sequence: TGTGCCAGCAGTGCGGGGCGGCAGCAGTTCTACGAGCAGTACTTC. This translates into CASSAGRQQFYEQYF.

Many counts were recorded for this clonotype. The chain carries TRBV27 and TRBJ1-6; D ambiguous. The germline V gene has CDR1 MNHEY and CDR2 SMNVEV (reference sequence). V was shortened by 2 bases and J by 8 bases, with 7 bases between the two germline ends. CDR3 length equals 13 residues. The CDR3 spells CASSLDSHSPLHF. The CDR3 DNA sequence: TGTGCCAGCAGTTTAGACTCACATTCACCCCTCCACTTT.

The chain recombines TRBV2 with TRBJ2-1, with 8 nucleotides matching TRBD1. This CDR3 region has 15 residues. Germline trimming cut 2 bases from V and 6 bases from J; bases unmatched to any gene: 6. CDR1 and CDR2 (germline): SNHLY, FYNNEI. The CDR3 sequence: CASSETGQGGNEQFF. For the CDR3, the DNA is TGTGCCAGCAGTGAAACTGGACAGGGAGGCAATGAGCAGTTCTTC.

J is TRBJ1-1 and V is TRBV10-3; TRBD1 might be the D (6 bases). Trimming stripped 10 bases from V and 1 base from J, with 22 bases between. CDR1 is ENHRY, CDR2 SYGVKD, per germline. The CDR3 covers 16 residues. The CDR3 DNA sequence: TGTGCCAGCAGCAACGGAGGGGGGGGCAGGAACACTGAAGCTTTCTTT. It specifies CASSNGGGGRNTEAFF.

Here the CDR3 reads CASAGGTGGGWAEKLFF. CDR3 DNA: TGTGCCAGCGCCGGAGGGACAGGGGGTGGTTGGGCTGAAAAACTGTTTTTT. The V gene is TRBV6-5, the J gene TRBJ1-4; the match to TRBD1 covers 11 bases. This CDR3 region has 17 residues. The V and J ends lost 8 bases and 7 bases, in that order; junction bases with no gene match: 15. In germline, CDR1 is MNHEY, CDR2 SVGAGI.

In this sample, this clonotype turned up many times. This chain links TRBV10-3 with TRBJ1-5; 7 bases match TRBD1. The CDR3 has 14 residues. With 3 bases clipped from V and 2 bases from J, the junction kept 1 base outside the gene matches. The germline V gene has CDR1 ENHRY and CDR2 SYGVKD. DNA for the CDR3: TGTGCCATCAGTGACGGGACAGGCAATCAGCCCCAGCATTTT. It encodes CAISDGTGNQPQHF.

The rearrangement links TRBV24-1 to TRBJ2-1; D not resolved. This CDR3 has 12 amino acids. V dropped 6 bases and J dropped 4 bases, with 6 bases sitting between them. The V gene's germline CDR1 is KGHDR and CDR2 SFDVKD. CDR3 region: CATSTLYNEQFF. The CDR3 DNA reads as TGTGCCACCAGTACCTTATACAATGAGCAGTTCTTC.